This TCR beta chain was documented in a study of T cells in Graves' hyperthyroidism and ophthalmopathy. In the study overall: Prior to any treatment, at the point of initial diagnosis, peripheral blood was collected.

The PBMCs were sourced from fresh peripheral blood (around 9.9 ml). Germline lookup yields CDR1 SQVTM and CDR2 ANQGSEA. Trimming removed 7 bases from V and 4 bases from J, with 11 bases in between. CDR3 length: 12 amino acids. Amplified TCR beta CDR3 regions came from RNA transcripts. The primer set for the first-round RT-PCR of the TCR CDR3 was HTBI. TCRdb used MiXCR to reprocess the multiplex PCR reads, holding one entry per CDR3 protein. The table shows about 400,000 distinct CDR3 sequences, with around 15% occurring only once. Study-wide results and limits: Stable hyperthyroidism was separated from ophthalmopathy by a model based on 13 V-J features. Most thyroid-expanded clonotypes above 0.001 were also found in blood.

Concerning this clonotype: Its antigen is currently unknown.

The chain employs TRBV29-1 and TRBJ2-1; D assignment may be TRBD1 or TRBD2 (5 bases each). This clonotype was sampled from a man in his fifties or sixties with Graves' ophthalmopathy. The specimen was blood. CDR3 nucleotide sequence: TGCAGCGCGTCGGGGCGATACAATGAGCAGTTCTTC. Amino acid sequence: CSASGRYNEQFF.